This TCR beta chain appears in the sequencing data of a study of identifying expanded T cells in peripheral blood. Only in-frame clones appear in the TCRdb table, and some are missing; sequencing was by immunoSEQ multiplex PCR. The sample carries approximately 120,000 clones, roughly 80% recorded once. During the collection period, no donor immune events like infections were recorded. Details on this clone: Its antigen is still unknown.

CDR3 size: 15 residues. V lost 6 bases and J 0 bases, leaving 11 bases between the germline ends. The germline CDR1 and CDR2 sequences are KGHSH and LQKENI. Overall study results and limits: Technical replicates showed roughly 1.2 changed clones; about 2 weeks approximately 16; four weeks 19. Across healthy donors, higher total template counts meant significantly greater approximately two-week count variance.

The rearrangement links TRBV18 to TRBJ1-4, with D unclear. This clonotype originated in a person between 18 and 75 years old in good health. The sample comprised blood. The CDR3 nucleotides read TGTGCCAGCTCCCCCTCAGGAACAACTAATGAAAAACTGTTTTTT. As protein: CASSPSGTTNEKLFF. The full variable domain, its missing parts supplied by reference TRBV18 and TRBJ1-4, is NAGVMQNPRHLVRRRGQEARLRCSPMKGHSHVYWYRQLPEEGLKFMVYLQKENIIDESGMPKERFSAEFPKEGPSILRIQQVVRGDSAAYFCASSPSGTTNEKLFFGSGTQLSVL.